The 15 T cell receptor beta chains in this list originate from one sample, sequenced in a study of T cells after somatic rescue of genetic block. Profiling relied on immunoSEQ multiplex PCR, and the TCRdb table lists in-frame clones only, not all of them. The table includes roughly 71,000 clones, roughly 93% detected once. Sequenced material: peripheral blood mononuclear cells (PBMCs). These receptors were collected from a man in his thirties or forties.

The genes are TRBV4-1 and TRBJ2-2, with unresolved D. The CDR3 has 15 residues. Germline-derived CDR1 and CDR2 are MGHRA and YSYEKL. The V end was cut by 1 base, the J end by 2 bases, with 8 bases between. The CDR3 loop reads CASSQVAVNTGELFF. The DNA of the CDR3 is TGCGCCAGCAGCCAAGTCGCCGTAAACACCGGGGAGCTGTTTTTT.

The genes are TRBV7-8 and TRBJ2-1; 11 bases agree with TRBD1. Germline CDR1 SGHVS, CDR2 FQNEAQ. The CDR3 contains 15 residues. Losses at the gene ends were 1 base for V and 8 bases for J; bases not matched to a gene: 4. CDR3 DNA sequence: TGTGCCAGCAGCTTAGGGGGACAGGGGGTGGATGAGCAGTTCTTC. Translated, it gives CASSLGGQGVDEQFF.

This chain connects TRBV28 to TRBJ1-2; D might be TRBD1 (5 bases). Per germline, CDR1 MDHEN and CDR2 SYDVKM. V gave up 6 bases and J gave up 7 bases, with 15 bases separating them. The CDR3 has 13 residues. Here the CDR3 reads CASRPGGALGYTF. For the CDR3, the DNA is TGTGCCAGCAGACCGGGGGGAGCTCTTGGCTACACCTTC.

The chain's CDR3 is CATSREGGWPQHF. DNA of the CDR3: TGTGCCACCAGCAGAGAGGGGGGGTGGCCCCAGCATTTT. The chain combines TRBV15 with TRBJ1-5; tentative D call: TRBD1 (5 bases). Germline V gene data show CDR1 as LNHNV and CDR2 as YYDKDF (reference sequence). The V and J ends lost 0 bases and 9 bases respectively, with 9 bases between them. The length of the CDR3 is 13 residues.

CDR3 loop: CASSEGVAGGPDTQYF. The CDR3 region has the DNA TGTGCCAGCAGTGAAGGGGTGGCGGGGGGGCCAGATACGCAGTATTTT. The gene calls are TRBV25-1 and TRBJ2-3; 9 nucleotides line up with TRBD2. J lost 4 bases, V lost 2 bases, and 7 bases had no gene match. The CDR3 has 16 residues. The V gene's germline CDR1 is MGHDK and CDR2 SYGVNS.

A single count supports this clone. The chain links TRBV7-9 to TRBJ1-3, with TRBD1 matching over 8 bases. The CDR3 covers 13 residues. The V gene end was trimmed by 5 bases and the J gene end by 8 bases; junction bases not matched to a gene: 5. Per germline, CDR1 SEHNR and CDR2 FQNEAQ (reference sequence). DNA of the CDR3: TGTGCCAGCAGCCTACAGGGGGGAGACACCATATATTTT. Its translation: CASSLQGGDTIYF.

The genes are TRBV19 and TRBJ1-1; D is undetermined. The CDR3 sequence is 13 residues long. Germline CDR1 LNHDA, CDR2 SQIVND (reference sequence). V lost 5 bases and J 5 bases, leaving 12 bases between the germline ends. This CDR3 reads CASSHGVRTEAFF. The CDR3 DNA follows: TGTGCCAGTAGTCATGGGGTAAGGACTGAAGCTTTCTTT.

The chain is built from TRBV19 and TRBJ2-7; 8 nucleotides agree with TRBD2. The V segment lost 3 bases and the J segment 13 bases; nucleotides outside the gene matches: 8. There are 12 residues in the CDR3. Germline loops: CDR1 LNHDA, CDR2 SQIVND (reference sequence). The CDR3 loop reads CASSILSGTPYF. CDR3 DNA sequence: TGTGCCAGTAGTATTCTTAGCGGGACCCCATACTTC.

The chain joins TRBV2 to TRBJ2-1; 11 positions agree with TRBD2. Looked up from germline, CDR1 is SNHLY and CDR2 is FYNNEI. Losses at the gene ends were 0 bases for V and 13 bases for J; bases not matched to a gene: 8. The CDR3 has 15 amino acids. This chain's CDR3 is CASSEAGLAGGRQFF. The CDR3 DNA is TGTGCCAGCAGTGAAGCGGGCCTAGCGGGGGGTAGACAGTTCTTC.

The chain carries TRBV5-8 and TRBJ1-1; D is perhaps TRBD1 (6 bases). Germline-derived CDR1 and CDR2 are SGHTS and YDEGEE. V was shortened by 8 bases and J by 1 base, with 15 bases between the two germline ends. This CDR3 contains 14 residues. DNA of the CDR3: TGTGCCAGGAGCCCGAGGACAGCGAACACTGAAGCTTTCTTT. Encoded protein: CARSPRTANTEAFF.

V usage is TRBV6-5 and J usage is TRBJ2-2; a possible D gene is TRBD1 (5 bases). Per germline, CDR1 MNHEY and CDR2 SVGAGI. V was cut by 6 bases and J by 2 bases, with 13 bases left in between. The CDR3 has 15 amino acids. The CDR3 protein is CASSRLGQNTGELFF. CDR3 nucleotide sequence: TGTGCCAGCAGCAGGTTAGGACAAAACACCGGGGAGCTGTTTTTT.

This rearrangement joins TRBV18 to TRBJ1-5, with D possibly TRBD1 on 6 matching bases. Trimming left V 1 base short and J 7 bases short, with 14 bases between. The CDR3 consists of 15 residues. Germline assignment: CDR1 KGHSH and CDR2 LQKENI. The CDR3 coding sequence is TGTGCCAGCTCACCACTGACAGGACGAGACCAGCCCCAGCATTTT. It is translated as CASSPLTGRDQPQHF.

This sequence joins TRBV7-8 and TRBJ2-7; the match to TRBD1 covers 8 bases. Trimming at V came to 5 bases and at J to 0 bases, leaving 6 bases not matched to a gene. CDR1 is SGHVS, CDR2 FQNEAQ, per germline. CDR3 length: 15 amino acids. The CDR3 sequence: CASSGGDRSSYEQYF. For the CDR3, the DNA is TGTGCCAGCAGCGGTGGGGACAGGAGCTCCTACGAGCAGTACTTC.

The chain has TRBV19 and TRBJ2-7; D unclear. Trimming took 5 bases from V and 2 from J, leaving 10 bases between them. CDR3 length: 13 amino acids. Germline V lookup: CDR1 LNHDA, CDR2 SQIVND (reference sequence). CDR3 coding DNA: TGTGCCAGTAGTCCGGCCGGAGCCTACGAGCAGTACTTC. Translated: CASSPAGAYEQYF.

Only one count was recorded for this clone. This chain links TRBV7-3 with TRBJ2-1; tentatively, D is TRBD2 (6 bases). Deletions cut 5 bases from V and 8 bases from J, with 16 bases between. The CDR3 is 14 residues long. Germline V CDR1 and CDR2: SGHTA, FQGTGA. The CDR3 DNA reads TGTGCCAGCAGCACCCCCGGGGACTCGTATGAGCAGTTCTTC. Its protein product is CASSTPGDSYEQFF.